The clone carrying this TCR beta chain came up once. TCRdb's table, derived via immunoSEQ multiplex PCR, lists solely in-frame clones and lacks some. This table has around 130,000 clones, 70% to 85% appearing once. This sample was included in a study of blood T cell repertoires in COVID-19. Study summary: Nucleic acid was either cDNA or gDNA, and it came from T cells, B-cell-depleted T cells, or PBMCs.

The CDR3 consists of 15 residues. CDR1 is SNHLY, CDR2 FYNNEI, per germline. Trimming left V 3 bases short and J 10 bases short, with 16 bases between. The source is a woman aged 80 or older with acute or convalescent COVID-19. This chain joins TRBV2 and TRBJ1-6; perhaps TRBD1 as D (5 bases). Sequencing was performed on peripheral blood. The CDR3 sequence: CASSELRQGGSPLHF. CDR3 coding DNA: TGTGCCAGCAGTGAGCTTAGGCAGGGAGGATCACCCCTCCACTTT.